This T cell receptor (beta chain) was found in a study of CXCR3-negative and CXCR3-positive naive CD8 T cells. The authors prepared UMI-labeled TRB cDNA libraries by 5' RACE. Each CDR3 protein gets one entry in TCRdb, which reprocessed the 5' RACE reads and gives no DNA. The table lists approximately 89,000 distinct CDR3 sequences. This CDR3 is built from 17 residues. The germline V gene has CDR1 SGHAT and CDR2 FQDESV (reference sequence). Findings of the study overall: Hydrophobicity was higher for TRB CDR3s found in CXCR3-positive naive cells than in CXCR3-negative naive cells. With respect to TRBV-TRBJ usage, naive CXCR3-negative and CXCR3-positive cells were similar; memory differed.

For this clonotype: Antigen specificity is unknown.

Sample: naive CXCR3+ CD8+ T cells from blood. This sample's subset: CD45RO-CCR7+CD27+CD95- naive CD8+ T cells expressing CXCR3 (TNR3+). The chain joins TRBV11-1 to TRBJ1-3; TCRdb reports TRBD1, a call that lacks DNA to check it against. This TCR came from a human donor in good health. Some clones in this sample may be carry-over from other donors' samples. The CDR3 region is CASSLGPGLQYGNTIYF.